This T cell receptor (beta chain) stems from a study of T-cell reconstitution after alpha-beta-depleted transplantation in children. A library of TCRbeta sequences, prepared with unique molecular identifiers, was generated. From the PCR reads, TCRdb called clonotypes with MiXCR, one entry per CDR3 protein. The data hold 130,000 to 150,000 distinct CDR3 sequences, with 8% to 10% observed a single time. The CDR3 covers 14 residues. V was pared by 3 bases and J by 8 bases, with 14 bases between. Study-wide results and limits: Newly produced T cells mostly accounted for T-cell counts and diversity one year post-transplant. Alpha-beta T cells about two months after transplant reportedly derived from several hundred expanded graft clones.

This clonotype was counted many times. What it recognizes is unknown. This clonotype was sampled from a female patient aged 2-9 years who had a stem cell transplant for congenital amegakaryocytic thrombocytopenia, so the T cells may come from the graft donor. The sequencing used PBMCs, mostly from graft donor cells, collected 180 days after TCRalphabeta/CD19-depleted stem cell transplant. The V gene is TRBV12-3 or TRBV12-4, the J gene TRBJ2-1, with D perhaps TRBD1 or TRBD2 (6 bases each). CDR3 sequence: CASSFSGARDEQFF. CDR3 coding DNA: TGTGCCAGCAGTTTCTCGGGGGCTAGGGATGAGCAGTTCTTC.